These 27 T cell receptor beta chains were sequenced from one sample in a study of cytomegalovirus exposure and HLA in healthy donors. Vbeta (60) and Jbeta (13) primers were used in the PCR. Sequencing was performed with immunoSEQ multiplex PCR; in TCRdb, only in-frame clones are kept and a portion is missing. The sample records some 170,000 clones, approximately 70% being singletons. Sequencing was done on a sample of PBMCs. The receptor source for this set is a human donor in good health.

This chain links TRBV6-6 with TRBJ1-5, with a weak D call TRBD1 (6 bases). Germline V CDR1 and CDR2: MNHNY, SVGAGI (reference sequence). V was clipped by 4 bases and J by 5 bases, with 12 bases between them. This CDR3 spans 14 amino acids. Written as DNA, the CDR3 is TGTGCCAGCAGTTCGTCAGGGGAGTATCAGCCCCAGCATTTT. As protein: CASSSSGEYQPQHF.

The chain is built from TRBV19 and TRBJ2-1, with D perhaps matching TRBD2 (6 bases). Germline V gene lookup returns CDR1 LNHDA and CDR2 SQIVND (reference sequence). The V gene lost 6 bases and the J gene lost 3 bases, with 9 bases spanning the gap. The length of the CDR3 is 13 residues. The CDR3 loop is CASSSGVYNEQFF. The CDR3 DNA follows: TGTGCCAGTAGCTCGGGAGTCTACAATGAGCAGTTCTTC. Full variable domain (remainder filled in from reference TRBV19 and TRBJ2-1): DGGITQSPKYLFRKEGQNVTLSCEQNLNHDAMYWYRQDPGQGLRLIYYSQIVNDFQKGDIAEGYSVSREKKESFPLTVTSAQKNPTAFYLCASSSGVYNEQFFGPGTRLTVL.

The chain employs TRBV7-9 and TRBJ2-2; possible D gene TRBD1, 6 bases. The V and J ends lost 4 bases and 6 bases respectively, with 12 bases between them. The germline gives CDR1 SEHNR, CDR2 FQNEAQ (reference sequence). CDR3 length: 14 residues. The CDR3, as DNA: TGTGCCAGCAGCTCTACAGGGAGTCCCGGGGAGCTGTTTTTT. This encodes CASSSTGSPGELFF.

The rearrangement joins TRBV11-2 to TRBJ2-3; 10 bases line up with TRBD2. V shed 4 bases, J shed 4 bases, and the junction held 11 bases outside the gene matches. CDR3 length: 17 amino acids. Germline V gene sequence: CDR1 SGHAT, CDR2 FQNNGV. This CDR3 is CASSSFVGLAGADTQYF. The CDR3 nucleotides are TGTGCCAGCAGCTCCTTCGTCGGCCTAGCGGGGGCAGATACGCAGTATTTT.

Notes on this clone: No conserved phenylalanine or tryptophan is present at the end of the CDR3, so a read error is the likely explanation. V usage is TRBV6-5 and J usage is TRBJ2-7, with D possibly TRBD1 on 5 matching bases. The CDR3 has 13 amino acids. Germline V CDR1 and CDR2: MNHEY, SVGAGI. V shed 0 bases and J shed 6 bases, with 9 bases lying between them. In DNA form, the CDR3 reads TGTGCCAGCAGTTACTCCAGGGTTCGCGAGCAGTACCTC. This encodes CASSYSRVREQYL.

The chain combines TRBV5-1 with TRBJ2-3, with D possibly being TRBD1 (6 bases). This CDR3 contains 15 residues. Germline V CDR1 and CDR2: SGHRS, YFSETQ. V was pared by 0 bases and J by 2 bases, with 10 bases between. CDR3: CASSLDRVDTDTQYF. CDR3 DNA: TGCGCCAGCAGCTTGGACAGGGTAGACACAGATACGCAGTATTTT.

The chain employs TRBV29-1 and TRBJ1-2; D perhaps matches TRBD1 (5 bases). Trimming cost V 2 bases and J 2 bases, with 12 bases left between them. The length of the CDR3 is 14 residues. The germline CDR1 and CDR2 sequences are SQVTM and ANQGSEA. CDR3 sequence reads: CSVESPGVNYGYTF. The CDR3 region has the DNA TGCAGCGTTGAATCCCCGGGGGTAAACTATGGCTACACCTTC.

The rearrangement uses TRBV18 and TRBJ1-5; the D gene is possibly TRBD1 (5 bases). Between the trimmed V and J ends, which lost 4 bases and 3 bases, there was a span of 16 bases. The CDR3 is 16 amino acids. Germline-derived CDR1 and CDR2 are KGHSH and LQKENI. As DNA, the CDR3 is TGTGCCAGCTCACAGTCGGGCAGGGAGGTCAATCAGCCCCAGCATTTT. Protein: CASSQSGREVNQPQHF.

V and J are TRBV4-1 and TRBJ1-1, with 9 bases aligning to TRBD1. This CDR3 spans 16 amino acids. The germline CDR1 and CDR2 sequences are MGHRA and YSYEKL. The junction had 6 bases not matched to a gene; V was cut back by 4 bases and J by 0 bases. Written as DNA, the CDR3 is TGCGCCAGCAGCCCCGGACAGGGGTCGATGAACACTGAAGCTTTCTTT. This gives the protein CASSPGQGSMNTEAFF.

The J gene is TRBJ1-1, the V gene TRBV28; D is unclear. Germline loops: CDR1 MDHEN, CDR2 SYDVKM. The CDR3 contains 13 residues. The V end lost 1 base, the J end lost 3 bases, and 6 bases lay between the germline ends. Written as DNA, the CDR3 is TGTGCCAGCAGTTTATACAGCTACACTGAAGCTTTCTTT. It encodes CASSLYSYTEAFF.

V and J are TRBV6-5 and TRBJ2-7; D is possibly TRBD1 (6 bases). The V gene's germline CDR1 is MNHEY and CDR2 SVGAGI. V was pared by 7 bases and J by 3 bases, with 10 bases between. This CDR3 has 12 residues. The CDR3 protein is CASKGDIYEQYF. The CDR3 DNA reads as TGTGCCAGCAAGGGGGATATCTACGAGCAGTACTTC.

V is TRBV30 and J is TRBJ1-1, with D perhaps TRBD1 (5 bases). The CDR3 covers 16 residues. Looked up from germline, CDR1 is GTSNPN and CDR2 is SVGIG (reference sequence). Trimming pared 4 bases from V and 2 bases from J, leaving 20 bases between. The CDR3 DNA is TGTGCCTGGACCCCCGTTGAAGGACACTTCAACACTGAAGCTTTCTTT. Amino acids: CAWTPVEGHFNTEAFF.

This chain uses TRBV27 with TRBJ2-1; TRBD1 matches at 8 bases. This CDR3 is 16 amino acids long. V was pared by 5 bases and J by 3 bases, with 9 bases of the junction left unmatched. Germline V CDR1 and CDR2: MNHEY, SMNVEV (reference sequence). The DNA for the CDR3 is TGTGCCAGCAGTCTAACCGGGACAGGATTCTACAATGAGCAGTTCTTC. Translated: CASSLTGTGFYNEQFF.

The chain carries TRBV5-1 and TRBJ2-3; D call uncertain. Germline V lookup: CDR1 SGHRS, CDR2 YFSETQ. V lost 0 bases to trimming and J lost 14 bases, with 13 bases between them. The CDR3 is made up of 12 amino acids. The CDR3: CASSLERSMWYF. The CDR3 DNA sequence: TGCGCCAGCAGCTTGGAGCGATCTATGTGGTATTTT. The whole variable domain, filled in from reference TRBV5-1 and TRBJ2-3, reads KAGVTQTPRYLIKTRGQQVTLSCSPISGHRSVSWYQQTPGQGLQFLFEYFSETQRNKGNFPGRFSGRQFSNSRSEMNVSTLELGDSALYLCASSLERSMWYFGPGTRLTVL.

The chain uses TRBV9 and TRBJ1-6; D is possibly TRBD1 (5 bases). The germline gives CDR1 SGDLS, CDR2 YYNGEE. The CDR3 is 14 residues long. V shed 4 bases and J shed 11 bases, with 16 bases lying between them. This CDR3 reads CASSSDSIGAPLHF. CDR3 nucleotides: TGTGCCAGCAGCTCCGACAGCATAGGAGCACCCCTCCACTTT. Drawing the rest from reference TRBV9 and TRBJ1-6, the complete variable domain is DSGVTQTPKHLITATGQRVTLRCSPRSGDLSVYWYQQSLDQGLQFLIQYYNGEERAKGNILERFSAQQFPDLHSELNLSSLELGDSALYFCASSSDSIGAPLHFGNGTRLTVT.

The rearrangement joins TRBV27 to TRBJ2-7; 7 nucleotides match TRBD1. The length of the CDR3 is 15 residues. The J segment lost 0 bases and the V segment lost 2 bases, leaving 4 bases of the junction unmatched. Germline V gives CDR1 MNHEY, CDR2 SMNVEV (reference sequence). The CDR3 sequence: CASSLRGHPSYEQYF. CDR3 nucleotides: TGTGCCAGCAGTTTAAGGGGGCATCCCTCCTACGAGCAGTACTTC.

J is TRBJ2-3 and V is TRBV4-3, with 16 bases identical to TRBD2. This CDR3 comprises 18 residues. In germline, CDR1 is LGHNA, CDR2 YSLEER. The V and J ends lost 4 bases and 5 bases, in that order; junction bases with no gene match: 9. CDR3 amino acids: CASSLGTSGGARRDTQYF. The CDR3 bases are TGCGCCAGCAGCCTCGGGACTAGCGGGGGGGCGCGTAGAGATACGCAGTATTTT.

Only one count was recorded for this clone. The gene calls are TRBV15 and TRBJ2-1; D is ambiguous. Trimming took 0 bases from V and 5 from J, leaving 11 bases between them. Germline-derived CDR1 and CDR2 are LNHNV and YYDKDF (reference sequence). The CDR3 is 15 amino acids. The CDR3 DNA reads as TGTGCCACCAGCAGAGACATCGGGTCTCACAATGAGCAGTTCTTC. Amino acids: CATSRDIGSHNEQFF. The whole variable domain, filled in from reference TRBV15 and TRBJ2-1, reads DAMVIQNPRYQVTQFGKPVTLSCSQTLNHNVMYWYQQKSSQAPKLLFHYYDKDFNNEADTPDNFQSRRPNTSFCFLDIRSPGLGDTAMYLCATSRDIGSHNEQFFGPGTRLTVL.

The chain combines TRBV5-6 with TRBJ2-3, with 10 bases fitting TRBD2. Trimming cost V 7 bases and J 3 bases; bases outside gene matches: 8. CDR1 is SGHDT, CDR2 YYEEEE, per germline. This CDR3 contains 15 residues. CDR3 nucleotides: TGTGCCAGCCGAGTTAGCGGGGGGACAACAGATACGCAGTATTTT. Encoded protein: CASRVSGGTTDTQYF.

The chain couples TRBV11-2 to TRBJ2-1; 8 positions match TRBD2. V lost 7 bases and J lost 7; bases outside the gene matches: 15. Germline V gene lookup returns CDR1 SGHAT and CDR2 FQNNGV. CDR3 length: 16 residues. For the CDR3, the DNA is TGTGCCAGCAACCTCGGGGGGGCGGGATTGGGGAATGAGCAGTTCTTC. As protein: CASNLGGAGLGNEQFF.

The chain combines TRBV25-1 with TRBJ2-4, with 7 bases matching TRBD2. Germline assignment: CDR1 MGHDK and CDR2 SYGVNS. V shed 8 bases and J 5 bases; nucleotides not matched to a gene: 12. This CDR3 has 15 residues. The CDR3 sequence: CASGVGGNGENIQYF. The CDR3 DNA is TGTGCCAGCGGGGTGGGGGGGAATGGCGAAAACATTCAGTACTTC. Filled out from reference TRBV25-1 and TRBJ2-4, the complete variable domain reads EADIYQTPRYLVIGTGKKITLECSQTMGHDKMYWYQQDPGMELHLIHYSYGVNSTEKGDLSSESTVSRIRTEHFPLTLESARPSHTSQYLCASGVGGNGENIQYFGAGTRLSVL.

The sample holds a few counts of this clone. CDR3: CASSLTVQETQYF. The CDR3 nucleotides read TGTGCCAGCAGCTTAACGGTCCAAGAGACCCAGTACTTC. V and J are TRBV11-3 and TRBJ2-5; D uncertain. Germline CDR1 is SGHNT and CDR2 is YENEEA. The V gene lost 2 bases and the J gene lost 1 base, with 5 bases spanning the gap. This CDR3 is built from 13 residues.

The chain links TRBV2 to TRBJ1-6; D may be TRBD1 (6 bases). Trimming cost V 7 bases and J 9 bases, with 19 bases left between them. Germline CDR1 SNHLY, CDR2 FYNNEI. The CDR3 sequence is 15 residues long. The CDR3 sequence is CASKNDRQGVSPLHF. The CDR3 DNA is TGTGCCAGCAAGAATGACAGGCAGGGCGTTTCACCCCTCCACTTT.

This sequence joins TRBV5-1 and TRBJ2-5, with TRBD2 as a possible D gene (5 bases). This CDR3 region has 15 residues. Trimming left V 3 bases short and J 1 base short, with 13 bases between. Germline-derived CDR1 and CDR2 are SGHRS and YFSETQ. Here the CDR3 reads CASSSTLVTQETQYF. CDR3 sequence (DNA): TGCGCCAGCAGCTCTACACTAGTAACCCAAGAGACCCAGTACTTC.

The chain links TRBV10-3 to TRBJ2-7; no clear D. Trimming left V 2 bases short and J 0 bases short, with 8 bases between. Germline V gives CDR1 ENHRY, CDR2 SYGVKD. The CDR3 totals 14 residues. CDR3 DNA: TGTGCCATCAGTGAGAGCGTAAGCTCCTACGAGCAGTACTTC. Translating gives CAISESVSSYEQYF.

V and J are TRBV29-1 and TRBJ2-3; tentative D call: TRBD1 (6 bases). Trimming left V 7 bases short and J 2 bases short, with 10 bases between. Germline V gene lookup returns CDR1 SQVTM and CDR2 ANQGSEA. This CDR3 spans 12 amino acids. In DNA, the CDR3 is TGCAGCGCCGGGGACACCACAGATACGCAGTATTTT. This gives the protein CSAGDTTDTQYF.

The genes are TRBV7-8 and TRBJ2-5; the D gene is possibly TRBD1 (6 bases). The V gene's germline CDR1 is SGHVS and CDR2 FQNEAQ. Trimming stripped 5 bases from V and 0 bases from J, with 16 bases between. The CDR3 contains 16 residues. CDR3 bases: TGTGCCAGCAGCACCCGGGACATCCCGTACCAAGAGACCCAGTACTTC. It yields the protein CASSTRDIPYQETQYF. Based on the CDR3 plus reference TRBV7-8 and TRBJ2-5, the full variable domain is GAGVSQSPRYKVAKRGQDVALRCDPISGHVSLFWYQQALGQGPEFLTYFQNEAQLDKSGLPSDRFFAERPEGSVSTLKIQRTQQEDSAVYLCASSTRDIPYQETQYFGPGTRLLVL.